These 12 T cell receptor beta chains were sequenced from one sample in a study of control samples from healthy donors and cancer patients. Produced via immunoSEQ multiplex PCR; TCRdb's table is partial and in-frame only. The table shows 100,000 or so clones, with approximately 84% occurring only once. Sequencing was carried out using blood. These receptors were taken from a woman between 45 and 60 years old in good health.

The sample holds a few counts of this clone. The CDR3 DNA reads as TGTGCCTGGAGTACAGGGGTTAGCAATCAGCCCCAGCATTTT. Amino acid sequence: CAWSTGVSNQPQHF. The chain has TRBV30 and TRBJ1-5, with 7 positions matching TRBD1. The V segment lost 2 bases and the J segment 0 bases; nucleotides outside the gene matches: 1. The CDR3 has 14 residues. The germline V gene encodes CDR1 GTSNPN and CDR2 SVGIG (reference sequence).

The rearrangement uses TRBV11-2 and TRBJ2-1; TRBD2 aligns across 8 bases. From germline, CDR1 is SGHAT and CDR2 FQNNGV. Unmatched junction bases numbered 12, after V lost 7 bases and J lost 7 bases. CDR3 length: 15 residues. Written as DNA, the CDR3 is TGTGCCAGCACCCCGGGGACTAGATCTCATAATGAGCAGTTCTTC. As protein: CASTPGTRSHNEQFF.

The chain uses TRBV20-1 and TRBJ2-1; unclear D gene. CDR3 length equals 11 residues. The germline V gene has CDR1 DFQATT and CDR2 SNEGSKA (reference sequence). The ends were cut back, 3 bases at V and 4 bases at J, with 4 bases in the middle. The CDR3 nucleotides read TGCAGTGCTAGCCGGTACAATGAGCAGTTCTTC. Translated, it gives CSASRYNEQFF.

This chain connects TRBV5-6 to TRBJ2-7, with D uncertain. This CDR3 comprises 11 residues. Trimming stripped 5 bases from V and 7 bases from J, with 10 bases between. Germline CDR1 is SGHDT and CDR2 is YYEEEE. CDR3 amino acids: CASRSLGEQYF. CDR3 coding DNA: TGTGCCAGCAGATCTCTGGGGGAGCAGTACTTC.

The chain couples TRBV12-3 or TRBV12-4 to TRBJ2-1; D may be TRBD2 (6 bases). Trimming took 6 bases from V and 12 from J, leaving 12 bases between them. The CDR3 consists of 11 residues. CDR3 loop: CASSPTGVQFF. CDR3 in DNA: TGTGCCAGCAGCCCCACGGGGGTGCAGTTCTTC.

The CDR3 nucleotides read TGTGCCACCAGCGTCCGCAGGGGGCTCGGGGGCTACACCTTC. This translates into CATSVRRGLGGYTF. The chain recombines TRBV15 with TRBJ1-2; 8 bases are shared with TRBD1. The CDR3 covers 14 residues. V dropped 5 bases and J dropped 8; count of bases not matched to a gene: 10. Germline values: CDR1 LNHNV, CDR2 YYDKDF (reference sequence).

V gene TRBV2 combines with J gene TRBJ1-1, with 7 bases lining up with TRBD1. J gave up 6 bases and V 6 bases, and 10 bases lay outside the gene matches. Germline loops: CDR1 SNHLY, CDR2 FYNNEI. CDR3 length equals 14 residues. The CDR3 is CASRGTEGISEAFF. In nucleotides, the CDR3 is TGTGCCAGCAGGGGGACAGAAGGAATCTCTGAAGCTTTCTTT.

The chain couples TRBV7-9 to TRBJ2-5; 9 bases map to TRBD1. The length of the CDR3 is 14 residues. The V and J ends lost 5 bases and 7 bases, in that order; junction bases with no gene match: 8. Germline loops: CDR1 SEHNR, CDR2 FQNEAQ (reference sequence). Written as DNA, the CDR3 is TGTGCCAGCAGCCCCCGGACAGGGGATGGGACCCAGTACTTC. As protein: CASSPRTGDGTQYF.

The genes are TRBV29-1 and TRBJ2-3; D is unresolved. The CDR3 has 12 residues. CDR1 and CDR2 from the germline V gene are SQVTM and ANQGSEA. Trimming shortened V by 7 bases and J by 5 bases, and 13 bases separated the two germline ends. In DNA form, the CDR3 reads TGCAGCGCCGTCGAGCGCCGAGATACGCAGTATTTT. Amino acid sequence: CSAVERRDTQYF.

This sequence joins TRBV6-5 and TRBJ2-3, with D unclear. V lost 4 bases, J lost 6 bases, and 14 bases lay in between. This CDR3 is 14 amino acids long. CDR1 MNHEY and CDR2 SVGAGI come from the germline V gene. The CDR3 region is CASSFIRGRDTQYF. CDR3 DNA: TGTGCCAGCAGTTTTATTCGTGGTAGGGATACGCAGTATTTT.

V is TRBV10-2 and J is TRBJ1-1; the D gene is possibly TRBD1 (5 bases). V lost 4 bases and J lost 0, with 15 bases in between. The germline CDR1 and CDR2 sequences are WSHSY and SAAADI. This CDR3 contains 16 residues. The CDR3 loop is CASSAGPQSLNTEAFF. The DNA of the CDR3 is TGCGCCAGCAGTGCGGGACCGCAGAGCTTGAACACTGAAGCTTTCTTT.

This rearrangement joins TRBV14 to TRBJ1-1; D gene ambiguous. The CDR3 extends over 14 amino acids. Trimming pared 4 bases from V and 1 base from J, leaving 10 bases between. Germline V lookup: CDR1 SGHDN, CDR2 FVKESK. CDR3 in amino acids: CASSPKGGNTEAFF. DNA for the CDR3: TGTGCCAGCAGCCCTAAAGGAGGGAACACTGAAGCTTTCTTT.